What follows is one TCR beta chain and its context. Germline CDR1 and CDR2: SEHNR and FQNEAQ (reference sequence). The CDR3 totals 13 residues. V lost 4 bases to trimming and J lost 4 bases, with 7 bases between them. How the authors handled the data: Estimated nucleated cell counts came from reference gene primer amplification. Clones were read by immunoSEQ multiplex PCR, and TCRdb kept only the in-frame ones, dropping some. Clone size and V and J calls were adopted from that table, with D and trimming inferred from the DNA. The repertoire holds more than 100,000 clones, with roughly 89% as singletons. This sample was taken from a study of blood T cell repertoires in COVID-19. Study-wide context: The study drew acute and convalescent COVID-19 samples from the United States, Italy and Spain. T cells, B-cell-depleted T cells, or PBMCs supplied cDNA or gDNA.

The V call is TRBV7-9, the J call TRBJ1-4; D is ambiguous. This receptor was obtained from a man aged 50 or older with active or convalescent COVID-19. Sequencing input: peripheral blood. CDR3 sequence: CASSSRDNEKLFF. CDR3 coding DNA: TGTGCCAGCAGCTCCCGGGATAATGAAAAACTGTTTTTT.